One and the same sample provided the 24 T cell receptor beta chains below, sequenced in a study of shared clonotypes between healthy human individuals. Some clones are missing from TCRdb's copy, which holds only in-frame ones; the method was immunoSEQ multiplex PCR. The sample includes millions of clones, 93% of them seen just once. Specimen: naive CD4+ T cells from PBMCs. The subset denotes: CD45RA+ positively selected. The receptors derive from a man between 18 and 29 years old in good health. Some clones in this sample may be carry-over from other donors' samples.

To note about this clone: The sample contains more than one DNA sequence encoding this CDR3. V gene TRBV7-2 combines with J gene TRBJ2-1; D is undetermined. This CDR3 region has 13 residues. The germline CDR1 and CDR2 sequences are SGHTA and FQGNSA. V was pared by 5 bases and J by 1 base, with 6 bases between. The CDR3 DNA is TGTGCCAGCAGCAAAGAGTCCTACAATGAGCAGTTCTTC. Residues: CASSKESYNEQFF. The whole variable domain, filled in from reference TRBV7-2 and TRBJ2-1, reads GAGVSQSPSNKVTEKGKDVELRCDPISGHTALYWYRQSLGQGLEFLIYFQGNSAPDKSGLPSDRFSAERTGGSVSTLTIQRTQQEDSAVYLCASSKESYNEQFFGPGTRLTVL.

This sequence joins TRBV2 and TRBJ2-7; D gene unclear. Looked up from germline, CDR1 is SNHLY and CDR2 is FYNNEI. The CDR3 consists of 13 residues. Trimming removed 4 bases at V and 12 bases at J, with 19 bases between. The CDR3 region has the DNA TGTGCCAGCAGTGCTGGAGAACTACGAGCATGGTACTTC. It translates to CASSAGELRAWYF.

The CDR3 DNA sequence: TGTGCCAGCAGGGAGACTCCCGCCAGCGCCTACGAGCAGTACTTC. It yields the protein CASRETPASAYEQYF. The rearrangement uses TRBV6-1 and TRBJ2-7; the D is unclear. Germline CDR1 and CDR2: MNHNS and SASEGT. This CDR3 region has 15 residues. Trimming cost V 6 bases and J 2 bases, with 17 bases left between them.

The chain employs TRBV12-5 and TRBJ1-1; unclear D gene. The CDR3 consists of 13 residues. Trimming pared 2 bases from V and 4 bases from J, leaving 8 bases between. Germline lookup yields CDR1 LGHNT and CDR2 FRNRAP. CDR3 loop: CASGLFGSTEAFF. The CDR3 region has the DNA TGTGCTAGTGGTTTGTTTGGCAGCACTGAAGCTTTCTTT.

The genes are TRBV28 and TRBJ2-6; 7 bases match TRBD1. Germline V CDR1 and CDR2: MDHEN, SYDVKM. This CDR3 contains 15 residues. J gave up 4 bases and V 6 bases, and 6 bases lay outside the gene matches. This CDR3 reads CASSIGGTGANVLTF. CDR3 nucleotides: TGTGCCAGCAGCATAGGGGGCACCGGGGCCAACGTCCTGACTTTC.

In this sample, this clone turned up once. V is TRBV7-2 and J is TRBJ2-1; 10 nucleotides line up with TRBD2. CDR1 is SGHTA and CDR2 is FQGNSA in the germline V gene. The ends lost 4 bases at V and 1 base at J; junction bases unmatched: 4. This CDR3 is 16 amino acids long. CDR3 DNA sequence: TGTGCCAGCAGCTCAATTAGCGGGAGGTCCTACAATGAGCAGTTCTTC. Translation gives CASSSISGRSYNEQFF.

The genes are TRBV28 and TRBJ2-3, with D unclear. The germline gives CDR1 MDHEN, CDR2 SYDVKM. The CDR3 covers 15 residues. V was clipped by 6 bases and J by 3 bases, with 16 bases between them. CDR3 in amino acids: CASSQHTSGTDTQYF. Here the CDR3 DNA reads TGTGCCAGCAGCCAACACACATCCGGGACAGATACGCAGTATTTT.

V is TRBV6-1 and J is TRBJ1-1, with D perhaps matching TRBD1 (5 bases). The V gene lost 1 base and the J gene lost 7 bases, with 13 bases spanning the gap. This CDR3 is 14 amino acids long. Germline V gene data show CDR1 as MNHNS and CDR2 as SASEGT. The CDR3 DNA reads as TGTGCCAGCAGTGAAGGGGGCGGGGACCTTGAAGCTTTCTTT. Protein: CASSEGGGDLEAFF.

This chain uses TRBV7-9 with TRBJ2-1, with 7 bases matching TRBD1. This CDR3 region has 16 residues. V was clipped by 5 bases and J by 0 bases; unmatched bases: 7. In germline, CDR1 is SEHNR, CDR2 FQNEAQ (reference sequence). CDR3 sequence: CASSHTGDSSYNEQFF. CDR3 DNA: TGTGCCAGCAGCCATACAGGGGACAGCTCCTACAATGAGCAGTTCTTC.

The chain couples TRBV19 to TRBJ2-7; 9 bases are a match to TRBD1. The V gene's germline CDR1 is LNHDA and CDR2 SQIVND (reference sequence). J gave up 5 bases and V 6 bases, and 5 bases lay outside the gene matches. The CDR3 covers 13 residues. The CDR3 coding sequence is TGTGCCAGTAGCGAGGGACAGGGTAACGAGCAGTACTTC. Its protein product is CASSEGQGNEQYF.

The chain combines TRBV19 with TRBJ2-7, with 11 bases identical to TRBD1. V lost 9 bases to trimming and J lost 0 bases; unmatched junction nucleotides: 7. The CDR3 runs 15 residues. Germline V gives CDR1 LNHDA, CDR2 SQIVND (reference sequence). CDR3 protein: CASRKGTGGSYEQYF. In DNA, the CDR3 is TGTGCCAGCAGAAAAGGGACAGGGGGCTCCTACGAGCAGTACTTC.

CDR3 coding DNA: TGCGCCAGCAGCCAAGGGGGGGTGGCGGGAGAGCAGTTCTTC. Translation gives CASSQGGVAGEQFF. The chain employs TRBV4-1 and TRBJ2-1; D perhaps matches TRBD2 (6 bases). The CDR3 extends over 14 amino acids. Per the germline V gene, CDR1 is MGHRA and CDR2 is YSYEKL. V was cut by 1 base and J by 10 bases, with 14 bases left in between.

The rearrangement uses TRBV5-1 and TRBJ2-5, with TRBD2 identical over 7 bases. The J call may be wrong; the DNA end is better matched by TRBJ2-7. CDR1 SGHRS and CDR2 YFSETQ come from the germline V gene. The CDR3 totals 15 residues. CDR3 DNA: TGCGCCAGCAGCTTGATGAGCGGGGACGGCTACGAGCAGTACTTC. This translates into CASSLMSGDGYEQYF.

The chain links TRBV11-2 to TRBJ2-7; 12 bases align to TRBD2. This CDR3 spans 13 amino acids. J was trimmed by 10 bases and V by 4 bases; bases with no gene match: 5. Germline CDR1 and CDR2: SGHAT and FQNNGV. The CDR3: CASSSGLAGYQYF. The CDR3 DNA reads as TGTGCCAGCAGCTCCGGACTAGCGGGATACCAGTACTTC.

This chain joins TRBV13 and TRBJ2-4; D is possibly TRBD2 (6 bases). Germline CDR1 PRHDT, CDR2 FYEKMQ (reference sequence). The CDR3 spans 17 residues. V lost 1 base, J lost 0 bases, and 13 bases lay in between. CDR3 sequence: CASSLARETLAKNIQYF. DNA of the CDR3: TGTGCCAGCAGCTTAGCCCGGGAGACCCTAGCCAAAAACATTCAGTACTTC.

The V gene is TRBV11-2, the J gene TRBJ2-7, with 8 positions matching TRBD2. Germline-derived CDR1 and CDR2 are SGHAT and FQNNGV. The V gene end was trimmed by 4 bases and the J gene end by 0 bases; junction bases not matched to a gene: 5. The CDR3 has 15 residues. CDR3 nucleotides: TGTGCCAGCAGCTACCCTACTAGCGGCTCCTACGAGCAGTACTTC. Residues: CASSYPTSGSYEQYF.

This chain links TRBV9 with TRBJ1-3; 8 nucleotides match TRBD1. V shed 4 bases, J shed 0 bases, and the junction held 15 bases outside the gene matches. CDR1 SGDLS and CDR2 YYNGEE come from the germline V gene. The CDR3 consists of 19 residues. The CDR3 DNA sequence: TGTGCCAGCAGCTCCCGACAGGGGTCTAACACTAACTCTGGAAACACCATATATTTT. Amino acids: CASSSRQGSNTNSGNTIYF.

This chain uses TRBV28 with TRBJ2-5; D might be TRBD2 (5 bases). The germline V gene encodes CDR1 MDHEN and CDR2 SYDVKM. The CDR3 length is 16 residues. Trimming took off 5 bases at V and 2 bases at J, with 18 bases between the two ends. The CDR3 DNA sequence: TGTGCCAGCAGTCCCATGGGAGCAGGCAAACAAGAGACCCAGTACTTC. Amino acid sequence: CASSPMGAGKQETQYF.

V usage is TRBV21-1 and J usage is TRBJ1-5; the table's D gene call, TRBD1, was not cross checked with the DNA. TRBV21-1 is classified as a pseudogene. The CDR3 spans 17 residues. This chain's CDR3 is CASSKATGQGADQPQHF. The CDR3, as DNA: TGTGCCAGCAGCAAAGCGACCGGACAGGGGGCTGATCAGCCCCAGCATTTT.

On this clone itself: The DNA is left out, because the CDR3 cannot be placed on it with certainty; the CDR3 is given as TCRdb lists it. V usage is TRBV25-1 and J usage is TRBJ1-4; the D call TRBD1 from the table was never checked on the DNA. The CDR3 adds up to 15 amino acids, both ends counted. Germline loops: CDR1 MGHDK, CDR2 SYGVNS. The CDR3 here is CASSAFGQGNEKLFF.

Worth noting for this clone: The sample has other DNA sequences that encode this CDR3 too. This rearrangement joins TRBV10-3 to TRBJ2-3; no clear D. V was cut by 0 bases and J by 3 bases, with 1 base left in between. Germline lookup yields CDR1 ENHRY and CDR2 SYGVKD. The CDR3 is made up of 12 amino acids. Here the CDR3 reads CAISESTDTQYF. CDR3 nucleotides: TGTGCCATCAGTGAGTCGACAGATACGCAGTATTTT.

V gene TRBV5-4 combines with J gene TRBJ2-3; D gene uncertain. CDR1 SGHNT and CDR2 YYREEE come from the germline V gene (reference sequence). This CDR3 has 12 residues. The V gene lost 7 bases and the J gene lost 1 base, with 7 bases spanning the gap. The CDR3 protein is CASGSRTDTQYF. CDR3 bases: TGTGCCAGCGGCTCCCGCACAGATACGCAGTATTTT.

The CDR3 loop reads CATLLAGGNTDTQYF. CDR3 in DNA: TGTGCCACTTTATTAGCGGGAGGCAACACAGATACGCAGTATTTT. The chain carries TRBV6-5 and TRBJ2-3, with TRBD2 identical over 10 bases. CDR3 length: 15 residues. Germline trimming cut 10 bases from V and 2 bases from J; bases unmatched to any gene: 9. Germline assignment: CDR1 MNHEY and CDR2 SVGAGI.

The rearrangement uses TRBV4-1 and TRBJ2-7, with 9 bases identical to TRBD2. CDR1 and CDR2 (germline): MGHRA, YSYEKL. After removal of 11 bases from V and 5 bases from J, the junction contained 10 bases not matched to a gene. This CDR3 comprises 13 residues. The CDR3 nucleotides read TGCGCCTCCCGGGTAGCGGGAGCCCACGAGCAGTACTTC. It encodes CASRVAGAHEQYF.